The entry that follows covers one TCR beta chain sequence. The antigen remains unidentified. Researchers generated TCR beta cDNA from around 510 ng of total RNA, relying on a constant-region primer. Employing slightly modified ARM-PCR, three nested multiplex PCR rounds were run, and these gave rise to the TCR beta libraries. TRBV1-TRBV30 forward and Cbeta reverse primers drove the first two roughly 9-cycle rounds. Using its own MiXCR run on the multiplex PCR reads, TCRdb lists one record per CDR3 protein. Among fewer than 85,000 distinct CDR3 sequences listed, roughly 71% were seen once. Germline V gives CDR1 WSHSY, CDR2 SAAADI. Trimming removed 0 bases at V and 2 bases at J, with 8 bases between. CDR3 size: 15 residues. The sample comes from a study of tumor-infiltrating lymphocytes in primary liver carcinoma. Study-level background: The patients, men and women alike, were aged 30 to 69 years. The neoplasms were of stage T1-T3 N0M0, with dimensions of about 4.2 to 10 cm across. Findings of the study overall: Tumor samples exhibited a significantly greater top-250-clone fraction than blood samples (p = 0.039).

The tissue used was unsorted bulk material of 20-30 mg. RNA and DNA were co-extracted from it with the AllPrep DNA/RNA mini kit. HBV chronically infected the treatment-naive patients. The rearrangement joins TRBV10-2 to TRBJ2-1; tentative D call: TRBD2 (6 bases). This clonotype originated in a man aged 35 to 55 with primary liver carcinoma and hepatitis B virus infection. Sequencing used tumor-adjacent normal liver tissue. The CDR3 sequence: CASSESRTTYNEQFF. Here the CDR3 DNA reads TGCGCCAGCAGTGAGTCCCGGACTACCTACAATGAGCAGTTCTTC.